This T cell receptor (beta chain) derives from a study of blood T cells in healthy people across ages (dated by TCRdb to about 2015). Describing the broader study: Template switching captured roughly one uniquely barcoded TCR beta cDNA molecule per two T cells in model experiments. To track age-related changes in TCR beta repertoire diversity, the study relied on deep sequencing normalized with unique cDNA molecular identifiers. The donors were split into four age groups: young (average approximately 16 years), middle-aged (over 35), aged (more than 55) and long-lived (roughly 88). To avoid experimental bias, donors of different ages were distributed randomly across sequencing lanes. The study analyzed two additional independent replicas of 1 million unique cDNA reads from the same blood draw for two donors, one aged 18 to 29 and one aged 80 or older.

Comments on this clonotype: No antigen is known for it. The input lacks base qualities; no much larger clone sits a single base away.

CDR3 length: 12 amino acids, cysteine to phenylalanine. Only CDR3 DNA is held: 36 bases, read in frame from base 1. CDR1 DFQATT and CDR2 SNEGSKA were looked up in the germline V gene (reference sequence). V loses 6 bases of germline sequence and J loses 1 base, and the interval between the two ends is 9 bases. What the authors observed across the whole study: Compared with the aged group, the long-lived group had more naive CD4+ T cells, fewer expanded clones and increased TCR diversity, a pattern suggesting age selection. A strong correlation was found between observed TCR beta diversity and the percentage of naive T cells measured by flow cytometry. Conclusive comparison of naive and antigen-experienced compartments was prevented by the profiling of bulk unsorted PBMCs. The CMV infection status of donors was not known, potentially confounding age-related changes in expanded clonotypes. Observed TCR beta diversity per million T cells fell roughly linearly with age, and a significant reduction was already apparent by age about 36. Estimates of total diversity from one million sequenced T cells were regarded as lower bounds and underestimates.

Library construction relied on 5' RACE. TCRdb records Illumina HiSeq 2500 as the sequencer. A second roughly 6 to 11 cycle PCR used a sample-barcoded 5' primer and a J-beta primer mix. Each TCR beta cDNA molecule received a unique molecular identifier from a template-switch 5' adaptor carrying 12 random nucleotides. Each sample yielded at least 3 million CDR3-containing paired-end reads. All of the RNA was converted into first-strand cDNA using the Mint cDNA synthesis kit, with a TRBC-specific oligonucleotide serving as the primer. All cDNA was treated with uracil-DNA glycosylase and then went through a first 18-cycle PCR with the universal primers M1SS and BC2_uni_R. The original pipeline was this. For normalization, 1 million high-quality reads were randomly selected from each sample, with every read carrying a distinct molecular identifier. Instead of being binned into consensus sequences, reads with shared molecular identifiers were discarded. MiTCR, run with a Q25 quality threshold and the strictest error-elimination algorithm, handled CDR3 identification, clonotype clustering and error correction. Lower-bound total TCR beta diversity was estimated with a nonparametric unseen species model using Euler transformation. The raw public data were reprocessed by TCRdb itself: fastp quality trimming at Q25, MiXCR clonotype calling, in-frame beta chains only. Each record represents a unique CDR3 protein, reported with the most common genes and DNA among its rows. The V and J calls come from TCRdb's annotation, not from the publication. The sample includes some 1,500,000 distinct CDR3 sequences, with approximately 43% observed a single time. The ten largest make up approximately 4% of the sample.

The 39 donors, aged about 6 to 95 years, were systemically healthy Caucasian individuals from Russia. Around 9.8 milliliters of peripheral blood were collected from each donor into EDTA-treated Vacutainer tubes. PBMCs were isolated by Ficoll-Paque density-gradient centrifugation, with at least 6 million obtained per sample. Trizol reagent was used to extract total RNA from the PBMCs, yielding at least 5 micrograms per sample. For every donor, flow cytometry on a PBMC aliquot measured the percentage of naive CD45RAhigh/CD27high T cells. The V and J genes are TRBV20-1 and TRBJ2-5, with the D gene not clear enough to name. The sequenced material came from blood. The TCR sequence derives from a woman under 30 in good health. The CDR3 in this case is CSAPRTQETQYF. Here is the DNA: TGCAGTGCCCCTCGGACCCAAGAGACCCAGTACTTC.